The rows below give T cell receptor beta chains drawn from one sample of a study of CD8 T cells in Susac syndrome. TCRdb analysed the immunoSEQ multiplex PCR reads with MiXCR anew, one entry per CDR3 protein. The profile shows 250,000 to 300,000 distinct CDR3 sequences, 80% to 90% of them singletons. The sample consisted of CD8+ T cells from PBMCs. Receptor source: a human donor with multiple sclerosis. Each CDR3 is given with its conserved first and last residue. Fields, in order: CDR3 protein, CDR3 DNA, clone size, V gene, J gene, D gene. The D gene is left open where the match is weak. Rows give clone size only sometimes, using once, few, many, or a class for an expanded clone.

CDR3 protein: CAWGGDGAETQYF; CDR3 DNA: TGTGCCTGGGGTGGGGACGGAGCCGAGACCCAGTACTTC; clone size: NA; V gene: TRBV30; J gene: TRBJ2-5; D gene: NA
CDR3 protein: CASSVGLAGSEQYF; CDR3 DNA: TGTGCCAGCAGCGTGGGACTAGCGGGATCCGAGCAGTACTTC; clone size: NA; V gene: TRBV9; J gene: TRBJ2-7; D gene: TRBD2
CDR3 protein: CASKVAGNTDTQYF; CDR3 DNA: TGCGCCAGCAAGGTAGCGGGAAACACAGATACGCAGTATTTT; clone size: NA; V gene: TRBV10-2; J gene: TRBJ2-3; D gene: TRBD2
CDR3 protein: CASSLASGRMYEQFF; CDR3 DNA: TGTGCCAGCAGCTTAGCTAGCGGGAGGATGTATGAGCAGTTCTTC; clone size: NA; V gene: TRBV11-1; J gene: TRBJ2-1; D gene: TRBD2
CDR3 protein: CASSPTRGSGNTIYF; CDR3 DNA: TGTGCCAGCAGCCCTACCAGGGGCTCTGGAAACACCATATATTTT; clone size: NA; V gene: TRBV5-5; J gene: TRBJ1-3; D gene: NA
CDR3 protein: CASSQDRGREQYF; CDR3 DNA: TGTGCCAGCAGCCAAGACAGGGGGCGCGAGCAGTACTTC; clone size: NA; V gene: TRBV14; J gene: TRBJ2-7; D gene: TRBD1
CDR3 protein: CASSDSREGGHEQFF; CDR3 DNA: TGTGCCAGCAGTGACTCCCGGGAGGGGGGTCATGAGCAGTTCTTC; clone size: NA; V gene: TRBV6-4; J gene: TRBJ2-1; D gene: TRBD2
CDR3 protein: CAWSADLYGYTF; CDR3 DNA: TGTGCCTGGAGTGCTGACCTGTATGGCTACACCTTC; clone size: NA; V gene: TRBV30; J gene: TRBJ1-2; D gene: NA
CDR3 protein: CAISESRESHRQYF; CDR3 DNA: TGTGCCATCAGTGAGTCGCGGGAGAGCCACCGGCAGTACTTC; clone size: NA; V gene: TRBV10-3; J gene: TRBJ2-7; D gene: TRBD2
CDR3 protein: CASSLRTGSQPQHF; CDR3 DNA: TGTGCCAGCAGTTTAAGGACAGGGAGTCAGCCCCAGCATTTT; clone size: once; V gene: TRBV12-3/TRBV12-4; J gene: TRBJ1-5; D gene: TRBD1
CDR3 protein: CASSPTGTSETQYF; CDR3 DNA: TGTGCCAGCTCACCGACCGGGACTTCAGAGACCCAGTACTTC; clone size: NA; V gene: TRBV18; J gene: TRBJ2-5; D gene: NA
CDR3 protein: CATLPGTGSGDTQYF; CDR3 DNA: TGTGCCACCCTTCCGGGGACAGGGTCAGGGGATACGCAGTATTTT; clone size: NA; V gene: TRBV10-3; J gene: TRBJ2-3; D gene: TRBD1
CDR3 protein: CASSLGVNYEQYF; CDR3 DNA: TGTGCCAGCAGCTTGGGAGTAAACTACGAGCAGTACTTC; clone size: NA; V gene: TRBV5-6; J gene: TRBJ2-7; D gene: NA
CDR3 protein: CSVPHSKGSPRDTQYF; CDR3 DNA: TGCAGTGTCCCCCACTCCAAGGGTTCACCCAGGGATACGCAGTATTTT; clone size: NA; V gene: TRBV20-1; J gene: TRBJ2-3; D gene: NA
CDR3 protein: CASSLERSYGYTF; CDR3 DNA: TGTGCCAGCAGCTTAGAACGGTCTTATGGCTACACCTTC; clone size: NA; V gene: TRBV7-9; J gene: TRBJ1-2; D gene: NA
CDR3 protein: CASSRGTGHYEQYF; CDR3 DNA: TGTGCCAGCAGCCGAGGGACAGGACATTACGAGCAGTACTTC; clone size: NA; V gene: TRBV14; J gene: TRBJ2-7; D gene: TRBD1
CDR3 protein: CASSSDRGNIQYF; CDR3 DNA: TGTGCCAGCAGCTCTGATCGAGGGAACATTCAGTACTTC; clone size: NA; V gene: TRBV7-3; J gene: TRBJ2-4; D gene: NA
CDR3 protein: CAWSVLGPGELFF; CDR3 DNA: TGTGCCTGGAGTGTACTGGGTCCCGGGGAGCTGTTTTTT; clone size: NA; V gene: TRBV30; J gene: TRBJ2-2; D gene: NA
CDR3 protein: CASSLGPGLAGSYEQFF; CDR3 DNA: TGTGCCAGCAGCTTAGGGCCCGGACTAGCGGGTTCATATGAGCAGTTCTTC; clone size: NA; V gene: TRBV13; J gene: TRBJ2-1; D gene: TRBD2
CDR3 protein: CASGIGSRSYEQYF; CDR3 DNA: TGTGCCAGCGGTATCGGGTCTCGCTCCTACGAGCAGTACTTC; clone size: NA; V gene: TRBV27; J gene: TRBJ2-7; D gene: NA
CDR3 protein: CASSLKLAGVRYEQYF; CDR3 DNA: TGTGCCAGCAGTTTAAAACTAGCGGGAGTAAGGTACGAGCAGTACTTC; clone size: NA; V gene: TRBV12-3/TRBV12-4; J gene: TRBJ2-7; D gene: TRBD2
CDR3 protein: CASSCPGLGFDEQYF; CDR3 DNA: TGTGCCAGCAGTTGCCCGGGACTAGGGTTCGACGAGCAGTACTTC; clone size: NA; V gene: TRBV12-3/TRBV12-4; J gene: TRBJ2-7; D gene: TRBD2
CDR3 protein: CASSYSTPRTGQFF; CDR3 DNA: TGTGCCAGCAGTTACTCTACGCCCAGGACAGGGCAGTTCTTC; clone size: NA; V gene: TRBV6-2/TRBV6-3; J gene: TRBJ2-1; D gene: TRBD1